This TCR beta chain was retrieved from a study of blood T cell repertoires in COVID-19. Study-wide context: Researchers got acute and convalescent COVID-19 samples from the United States, Italy and Spain. PBMCs, B-cell-depleted T cells, or T cells provided the cDNA or gDNA that made up the material.

The CDR3 length is 12 residues. V lost 2 bases and J lost 8, with 10 bases in between. CDR1 is SGHDT, CDR2 YYEEEE, per germline. Original handling: Amplification from reference gene primers served as the basis for estimated nucleated cell counts. Repertoires were generated with immunoSEQ multiplex PCR, while TCRdb's copy carries only in-frame clones and drops some. V, J and clone size were drawn from that table, and D and trimming were deduced from the DNA. The table records 78,000 or so clones, about 87% of them present only once. V is TRBV5-6 and J is TRBJ1-1, with no clear D. This clonotype was sampled from a woman aged 50 to 65 with acute or convalescent COVID-19. Material: peripheral blood. In DNA, the CDR3 is TGTGCCAGCAGCTTAGGACTAACGGAAGCTTTCTTT. Encoded protein: CASSLGLTEAFF.